Reported below is one T cell receptor (beta chain). What it binds is not known. The data were obtained in a study of PD-1 blockade in classical Hodgkin lymphoma. Study-wide background: Once every 2 weeks, patients received intravenous nivolumab at 3 mg/kg.

Time point meaning: cycle 4 day 1 (C4D1), after more than five weeks of nivolumab. Every one of the patients relapsed after autologous stem cell transplantation (brentuximab vedotin exposure was variable). Method: immunoSEQ multiplex PCR; TCRdb's copy keeps in-frame clones and lacks some. The sample lists some 58,000 clones; around nine tenths were seen once. The CDR3 has 13 amino acids. Trimming shortened V by 4 bases and J by 7 bases, and 11 bases separated the two germline ends. The germline V gene encodes CDR1 MNHNS and CDR2 SASEGT. General observations from the study: Similar baseline diversity was found in complete responders and newly diagnosed patients. By C4D1, CD4+ diversity increased significantly, especially in complete responders.

Here the sequenced sample was peripheral blood mononuclear cells (PBMCs), taken before the fourth cycle of nivolumab. The TCR sequence derives from a human donor with classical Hodgkin lymphoma. This chain links TRBV6-1 with TRBJ2-1; D is unresolved. This CDR3 is CASSANPPNEQFF. CDR3 nucleotide sequence: TGTGCCAGCAGTGCTAACCCCCCAAATGAGCAGTTCTTC.